This is a list of T cell receptor beta chains from one sample in a study of T-cell memory formation after mild COVID-19. TCRdb reprocessed the 5' RACE reads with MiXCR, giving one entry per CDR3 protein. The sample consists of roughly 49,000 distinct CDR3 sequences, less than 35% of them appearing once. Sequences were obtained from PBMCs or a T cell subset sorted from them (not recorded which). The receptors originated from a man in his late teens or twenties who had mild COVID-19 (a few samples of this study predate the infection). Cell type and time point are not known. CDR3s include the opening cysteine and the closing phenylalanine or tryptophan. D genes are given only for firm matches. The size field is filled for only some rows; it gives once, few, many or a size class.

TRBJ1-3,.,TRBV7-9,.,TGTGCCAGCAGCATGTCTGGAAACACCATATATTTT,CASSMSGNTIYF
TRBJ2-1,.,TRBV7-2,TRBD2,TGTGCCAGCAGCCCCGCTGGAGCGGGGGGGTCCCGCTCCTACAATGAGCAGTTCTTC,CASSPAGAGGSRSYNEQFF
TRBJ1-1,.,TRBV20-1,.,TGCAGTGCTAGGGTGGTTTATGTGGGTGCCACTGAAGCTTTCTTT,CSARVVYVGATEAFF
TRBJ2-1,few,TRBV29-1,TRBD1,TGCAGCGCAAGACAGGGGTACAATGAGCAGTTCTTC,CSARQGYNEQFF
TRBJ2-1,few,TRBV12-3/TRBV12-4,.,TGTGCCAGCAGAGAACAGGGAGGGGTGGGCAATGAGCAGTTCTTC,CASREQGGVGNEQFF
TRBJ2-5,few,TRBV4-1,.,TGCGCCAGCAGCCTCCGACACGGCGGCCAAGAGACCCAGTACTTC,CASSLRHGGQETQYF
TRBJ2-3,.,TRBV5-1,TRBD2,TGCGCCAGCAGCCCGCAAGCCTGGCGGGGGTCAGATACGCAGTATTTT,CASSPQAWRGSDTQYF
TRBJ2-1,.,TRBV4-1,TRBD1,TGCGCCAGCAGCCAGGGACAGGGGCCAGGCAATGAGCAGTTCTTC,CASSQGQGPGNEQFF
TRBJ1-2,.,TRBV7-8,.,TGTGCCAGCAGCTTACATCCGAACAGCTATGGCTACACCTTC,CASSLHPNSYGYTF
TRBJ1-4,.,TRBV20-1,.,TGCAGTGCTAGACGACCTTGGCGGGCAACTAATGAAAAACTGTTTTTT,CSARRPWRATNEKLFF
TRBJ1-4,.,TRBV11-2,.,TGTGCCAGCAGCGGGAGTAATGAAAAACTGTTTTTT,CASSGSNEKLFF
TRBJ2-3,.,TRBV19,.,TGTGCCAGTACTAGGGCCAGTACAGATACGCAGTATTTT,CASTRASTDTQYF
TRBJ2-1,few,TRBV7-2,TRBD1,TGTGCCAGCAGCTTTGGGACAGGGGGCAGTGAGCAGTTCTTC,CASSFGTGGSEQFF
TRBJ1-2,.,TRBV12-3/TRBV12-4,.,TGTGCCAGCAGTTTTGGGGTTGGCTACACCTTC,CASSFGVGYTF
TRBJ1-1,many,TRBV20-1,TRBD1,TGCAGTGCTAGAAATGGGGACAGGGAGGTCACTGAAGCTTTCTTT,CSARNGDREVTEAFF
TRBJ2-7,few,TRBV5-1,TRBD2,TGCGCCAGCAGCTCACTAGCGGGGGAGGAGGAGCAGTACTTC,CASSSLAGEEEQYF
TRBJ1-2,.,TRBV28,.,TGTGCCAGCAGTTTGTTCGGGGTGGATGGCTACACCTTC,CASSLFGVDGYTF
TRBJ2-1,many,TRBV20-1,.,TGCAGTGCCCCCCCGGATAGGGATCACACCACTGAGCAGTTCTTC,CSAPPDRDHTTEQFF
TRBJ2-2,.,TRBV5-1,.,TGCGCCAGCAGCTTGGGGTCCTCTGGGGAGCTGTTTTTT,CASSLGSSGELFF
TRBJ1-1,.,TRBV5-6,.,TGTGCCAGCAAAAATTGGGGGGAGAACACTGAAGCTTTCTTT,CASKNWGENTEAFF
TRBJ2-7,once,TRBV9,.,TGTGCCAGCAGCGTAGTTCGCGAAGTGCAGTACTTC,CASSVVREVQYF
TRBJ2-5,.,TRBV24-1,TRBD2,TGTGCCACCAGTGATTTCCGGGGGGTCCAAGAGACCCAGTACTTC,CATSDFRGVQETQYF
TRBJ2-5,many,TRBV14,.,TGTGCCAGCAGCCAAGATGTGGGGTTTGGTATAGAGACCCAGTACTTC,CASSQDVGFGIETQYF
TRBJ1-5,.,TRBV12-3/TRBV12-4,.,TGTGCCAGCACCGGGCAAGGCAATCAGCCCCAGCATTTT,CASTGQGNQPQHF
TRBJ2-3,few,TRBV12-3/TRBV12-4,.,TGTGCCAGCAGTGGCACTAGTGGAACGCAGTATTTT,CASSGTSGTQYF